These 7 T cell receptor beta chains came from one sample sequenced in a study of T cell responses to AZD1222 COVID-19 vaccine. Assay used: immunoSEQ multiplex PCR; TCRdb lists only in-frame clones, some missing. The table records some 86,000 clones, approximately 80% of them present only once. The specimen comprised peripheral blood, sampled on day 0 of AZD1222 vaccination. The receptors originated from an adult in good health.

The J gene is TRBJ2-7, the V gene TRBV5-1, with D possibly being TRBD1 or TRBD2 (6 bases each). The V end was cut by 7 bases, the J end by 2 bases, with 16 bases between. CDR3 length: 14 residues. CDR1 is SGHRS and CDR2 is YFSETQ in the germline V gene. CDR3 amino acids: CASRKPGAAYEQYF. The CDR3 coding sequence is TGCGCCAGCCGAAAACCGGGGGCGGCCTACGAGCAGTACTTC.

The chain recombines TRBV7-8 with TRBJ2-1, with 7 bases that match TRBD2. The trim removed 5 bases at V and 4 bases at J, leaving 8 bases unmatched. In germline, CDR1 is SGHVS, CDR2 FQNEAQ. This CDR3 is built from 15 residues. CDR3 DNA sequence: TGTGCCAGCAGCCGTTCTAGCGGACGATACAATGAGCAGTTCTTC. Translated, it gives CASSRSSGRYNEQFF.

This clone has only one observation. This chain links TRBV2 with TRBJ1-1, with D possibly matching TRBD1 (5 bases). Trimming took off 8 bases at V and 6 bases at J, with 19 bases between the two ends. Germline V gene lookup returns CDR1 SNHLY and CDR2 FYNNEI. The CDR3 consists of 14 residues. CDR3 nucleotide sequence: TGTGCCAGCCGTCCTCGGGGCGAAAATTCTGAAGCTTTCTTT. Translating it yields CASRPRGENSEAFF.

The rearrangement uses TRBV10-3 and TRBJ2-3, with TRBD2 matching over 12 bases. Unmatched junction bases numbered 6, after V lost 3 bases and J lost 2 bases. The germline gives CDR1 ENHRY, CDR2 SYGVKD. The CDR3 is 17 amino acids. The CDR3 bases are TGTGCCATCAGTGACCCTGGGACTAGCGGGCTCACAGATACGCAGTATTTT. Its translation is CAISDPGTSGLTDTQYF.

The genes are TRBV12-3 or TRBV12-4 and TRBJ2-2; D not certain. Trimming left V 3 bases short and J 8 bases short, with 10 bases between. This CDR3 has 13 residues. The CDR3 reads CASSFKREGELFF. The CDR3 DNA reads as TGTGCCAGCAGTTTTAAAAGGGAAGGGGAGCTGTTTTTT.

This sequence joins TRBV5-4 and TRBJ1-2; 7 nucleotides align to TRBD1. The CDR3 has 15 residues. V lost 0 bases, J lost 8 bases, and 10 bases stayed unmatched. Germline values: CDR1 SGHNT, CDR2 YYREEE (reference sequence). This chain's CDR3 is CASSLVGGGAEGYTF. CDR3 coding DNA: TGTGCCAGCAGCTTGGTTGGAGGGGGCGCAGAAGGCTACACCTTC. Variable domain in full (rest from reference TRBV5-4 and TRBJ1-2): ETGVTQSPTHLIKTRGQQVTLRCSSQSGHNTVSWYQQALGQGPQFIFQYYREEENGRGNFPPRFSGLQFPNYSSELNVNALELDDSALYLCASSLVGGGAEGYTFGSGTRLTVV.

The gene calls are TRBV2 and TRBJ1-1, with TRBD1 as a possible D gene (5 bases). V was cut by 6 bases and J by 1 base, with 12 bases left in between. The germline gives CDR1 SNHLY, CDR2 FYNNEI. The CDR3 loop spans 14 amino acids. CDR3 amino acids: CASRPRAENTEAFF. The DNA of the CDR3 is TGTGCCAGCAGACCCAGGGCAGAGAACACTGAAGCTTTCTTT.